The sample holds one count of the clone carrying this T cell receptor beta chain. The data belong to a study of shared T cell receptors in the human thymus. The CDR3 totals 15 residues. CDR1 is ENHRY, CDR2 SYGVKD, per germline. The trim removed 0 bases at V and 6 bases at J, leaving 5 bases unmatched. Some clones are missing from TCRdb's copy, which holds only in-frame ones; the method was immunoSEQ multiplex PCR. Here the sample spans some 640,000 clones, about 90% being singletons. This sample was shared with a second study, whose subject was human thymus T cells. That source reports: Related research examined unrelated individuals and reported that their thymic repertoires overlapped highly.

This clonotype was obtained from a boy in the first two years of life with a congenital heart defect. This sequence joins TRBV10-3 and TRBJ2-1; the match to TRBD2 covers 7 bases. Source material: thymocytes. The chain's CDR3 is CAISESSGEANEQFF. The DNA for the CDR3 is TGTGCCATCAGTGAGTCGAGCGGGGAGGCCAATGAGCAGTTCTTC.